This T cell receptor beta chain appears in the sequencing data of a study of T-cell reconstitution after alpha-beta-depleted transplantation in children. Study-level findings and limits: Certain patients had high TCRbeta diversity at day 60, and it came from recipient T cells and thymic progenitors that survived. Reportedly, only several hundred clones from non-depleted graft cells drove alpha-beta T-cell counts at about two months.

The CDR3 spans 15 residues. Germline V gene sequence: CDR1 MNHEY, CDR2 SMNVEV (reference sequence). Deletions cut 5 bases from V and 4 bases from J, with 14 bases between. This clonotype was seen a handful of times. Its antigen is unidentified. As it was prepared, the TCRbeta library received unique molecular identifiers. TCRdb reprocessed the PCR reads via MiXCR and lists one record per CDR3 protein. The sample carries around 64,000 distinct CDR3 sequences, approximately 10% recorded once. The clonotype originates from a boy between 10 and 17 years old with acute myeloid leukemia, due to receive a stem cell transplant. Material: PBMCs, obtained before TCRalphabeta/CD19-depleted stem cell transplant. This chain links TRBV27 with TRBJ1-4; possibly TRBD1 for D (6 bases). The CDR3: CASSTNRAINEKLFF. In DNA, the CDR3 is TGTGCCAGCAGTACAAACAGGGCTATTAATGAAAAACTGTTTTTT.